The 32 T cell receptor beta chains below were found in one sample sequenced in a study of CD8+ T cells in alopecia areata. Isolated RNA was reverse transcribed into cDNA used as the sequencing template. Method: immunoSEQ multiplex PCR; TCRdb's copy keeps in-frame clones and lacks some. Of 98,000 or so clones in the sample, approximately 63% were seen once. Sequencing was done on a sample of CD8+ T cells sorted from blood. The receptors were sampled from a human donor in good health.

In this sample, this clone turned up a few times. The V gene is TRBV28, the J gene TRBJ1-2; D gene ambiguous. This CDR3 has 16 amino acids. Trimming removed 5 bases at V and 4 bases at J, with 20 bases between. The germline CDR1 and CDR2 sequences are MDHEN and SYDVKM. This chain's CDR3 is CASSPHLYADSYGYTF. The CDR3 DNA sequence: TGTGCCAGCAGTCCCCACTTGTACGCAGATTCCTATGGCTACACCTTC.

The V and J genes are TRBV2 and TRBJ1-2; no clear D. The CDR3 is 13 residues long. Per the germline V gene, CDR1 is SNHLY and CDR2 is FYNNEI. The V end lost 1 base, the J end lost 0 bases, and 3 bases lay between the germline ends. This CDR3 is CASSEVSNYGYTF. CDR3 DNA sequence: TGTGCCAGCAGTGAAGTGTCTAACTATGGCTACACCTTC.

The rearrangement uses TRBV4-3 and TRBJ2-5; D perhaps matches TRBD1 (6 bases). V was shortened by 3 bases and J by 5 bases, with 10 bases between the two germline ends. Germline-derived CDR1 and CDR2 are LGHNA and YSLEER. The CDR3 length is 13 residues. CDR3 protein: CASSQGARETQYF. Written as DNA, the CDR3 is TGCGCCAGCAGCCAGGGGGCCCGGGAGACCCAGTACTTC.

The chain uses TRBV27 and TRBJ1-2; D is uncertain. The V gene's germline CDR1 is MNHEY and CDR2 SMNVEV (reference sequence). V lost 5 bases to trimming and J lost 3 bases, with 4 bases between them. CDR3 size: 11 residues. The CDR3 loop reads CASSPHYGYTF. CDR3 coding DNA: TGTGCCAGCAGTCCCCACTATGGCTACACCTTC.

The gene calls are TRBV5-6 and TRBJ2-1; D gene uncertain. Germline values: CDR1 SGHDT, CDR2 YYEEEE. The CDR3 loop spans 14 amino acids. V lost 0 bases and J 7 bases, leaving 11 bases between the germline ends. The CDR3 DNA is TGTGCCAGCAGCTTGGCCAACTCATGGAATGAGCAGTTCTTC. Its protein product is CASSLANSWNEQFF.

This clone has just a few counts. J is TRBJ1-5 and V is TRBV29-1; unclear D gene. Germline V gene sequence: CDR1 SQVTM, CDR2 ANQGSEA. V was pared by 8 bases and J by 3 bases, with 8 bases between. CDR3 length: 11 amino acids. The CDR3 DNA follows: TGCAGCAGTTTGGACAATCAGCCCCAGCATTTT. The encoded protein is CSSLDNQPQHF. Looking up the rest from reference TRBV29-1 and TRBJ1-5 gives the full variable domain: SAVISQKPSRDICQRGTSLTIQCQVDSQVTMMFWYRQQPGQSLTLIATANQGSEATYESGFVIDKFPISRPNLTFSTLTVSNMSPEDSSIYLCSSLDNQPQHFGDGTRLSIL.

The gene calls are TRBV5-6 and TRBJ1-4; D is ambiguous. V shed 0 bases and J shed 5 bases, with 5 bases lying between them. Germline CDR1 reads SGHDT; CDR2 reads YYEEEE. This CDR3 region has 13 residues. The CDR3 loop reads CASSLATNEKLFF. The CDR3 nucleotides are TGTGCCAGCAGCTTGGCCACAAATGAAAAACTGTTTTTT.

This clone was observed a few times. J is TRBJ1-2 and V is TRBV6-5; no firm D call. Trimming pared 0 bases from V and 3 bases from J, leaving 8 bases between. The length of the CDR3 is 14 residues. Germline-derived CDR1 and CDR2 are MNHEY and SVGAGI. CDR3 DNA sequence: TGTGCCAGCAGTTACTCGTCCGGGGACTATGGCTACACCTTC. This gives the protein CASSYSSGDYGYTF.

Only a few counts were recorded for this clone. The J gene is TRBJ2-3, the V gene TRBV29-1; D possibly uses TRBD1 or TRBD2 (5 bases each). The CDR3 is made up of 14 amino acids. Germline V CDR1 and CDR2: SQVTM, ANQGSEA. Trimming removed 4 bases at V and 0 bases at J, with 11 bases between. CDR3 residues: CSVGGYSSTDTQYF. For the CDR3, the DNA is TGCAGCGTTGGGGGGTATTCTAGCACAGATACGCAGTATTTT.

The chain joins TRBV6-4 to TRBJ1-5, with 7 positions matching TRBD1. CDR1 is MRHNA, CDR2 SNTAGT, per germline. The V segment lost 9 bases and the J segment 0 bases; nucleotides outside the gene matches: 14. This CDR3 spans 17 amino acids. The CDR3 reads CARSRRGPSYSNQPQHF. CDR3 bases: TGTGCCAGGTCCCGGAGGGGGCCCTCTTATAGCAATCAGCCCCAGCATTTT.

The V call is TRBV6-6, the J call TRBJ2-7, with 9 bases lining up with TRBD2. J was trimmed by 2 bases and V by 2 bases; bases with no gene match: 1. CDR1 MNHNY and CDR2 SVGAGI come from the germline V gene (reference sequence). The CDR3 runs to 14 residues. The CDR3 DNA reads as TGTGCCAGCAGTTACGGCGGGGGGGCCTACGAGCAGTACTTC. This encodes CASSYGGGAYEQYF.

This chain joins TRBV4-1 and TRBJ2-2; D remains unclear. The CDR3 totals 15 residues. The V end lost 0 bases, the J end lost 5 bases, and 10 bases lay between the germline ends. CDR1 is MGHRA and CDR2 is YSYEKL in the germline V gene. CDR3 residues: CASSQEMVGTGELFF. CDR3 DNA: TGCGCCAGCAGCCAAGAAATGGTCGGGACCGGGGAGCTGTTTTTT.

The chain is built from TRBV28 and TRBJ1-5, with D possibly TRBD1 on 5 matching bases. Germline CDR1 is MDHEN and CDR2 is SYDVKM. The CDR3 has 16 residues. Trimming left V 6 bases short and J 3 bases short, with 18 bases between. The CDR3 coding sequence is TGTGCCAGCAGCTTTACACCGACAGCTAACAATCAGCCCCAGCATTTT. This codes for CASSFTPTANNQPQHF.

This clone was counted a single time. The chain has TRBV13 and TRBJ1-2; D ambiguous. This CDR3 is built from 15 residues. The V gene's germline CDR1 is PRHDT and CDR2 FYEKMQ (reference sequence). Trimming stripped 0 bases from V and 0 bases from J, with 8 bases between. CDR3 loop: CASSLGRNANYGYTF. The CDR3 DNA reads TGTGCCAGCAGCTTAGGCAGGAACGCTAACTATGGCTACACCTTC.

This sequence joins TRBV28 and TRBJ2-7; 9 nucleotides align to TRBD1. V lost 2 bases, J lost 0 bases, and 11 bases stayed unmatched. CDR3 length equals 18 residues. Germline V gene data show CDR1 as MDHEN and CDR2 as SYDVKM. The CDR3 DNA reads TGTGCCAGCAGTTTAGGGTCCTCCGGGACAGGGAACTCCTACGAGCAGTACTTC. Its translation is CASSLGSSGTGNSYEQYF.

V and J are TRBV7-3 and TRBJ2-3; tentatively, D is TRBD2 (6 bases). Trimming removed 2 bases at V and 3 bases at J, with 12 bases between. CDR3 length: 15 residues. Germline V gene data show CDR1 as SGHTA and CDR2 as FQGTGA. The DNA of the CDR3 is TGTGCCAGCAGCTTAGGAGGGGCCCGTACAGATACGCAGTATTTT. It is translated as CASSLGGARTDTQYF.

J is TRBJ2-1 and V is TRBV15; tentatively, D is TRBD1 (7 bases). The CDR3 has 15 amino acids. Germline CDR1 reads LNHNV; CDR2 reads YYDKDF (reference sequence). Trimming removed 0 bases from V and 7 bases from J, with 13 bases in between. The CDR3 DNA sequence: TGTGCCACCAGCAGAGATACAGGGGCGGGGAATGAGCAGTTCTTC. Protein sequence: CATSRDTGAGNEQFF.

The rearrangement joins TRBV4-2 to TRBJ2-5; 8 bases map to TRBD2. V was clipped by 4 bases and J by 2 bases; unmatched bases: 6. This CDR3 contains 15 residues. The germline V gene has CDR1 LGHNA and CDR2 YNFKEQ. CDR3 sequence reads: CASSRERGSQETQYF. Here the CDR3 DNA reads TGTGCCAGCAGCCGAGAGCGGGGGTCACAAGAGACCCAGTACTTC.

The V call is TRBV7-9, the J call TRBJ2-6; a possible D gene is TRBD1 (6 bases). This CDR3 spans 15 amino acids. CDR1 is SEHNR and CDR2 is FQNEAQ in the germline V gene (reference sequence). The V gene lost 4 bases and the J gene lost 4 bases, with 11 bases spanning the gap. CDR3 amino acids: CASSSTGLGANVLTF. Here the CDR3 DNA reads TGTGCCAGCAGCTCCACAGGGTTGGGGGCCAACGTCCTGACTTTC.

This clone was observed at least ten times. Other DNA sequences in the same sample also yield this CDR3. The rearrangement links TRBV7-9 to TRBJ1-2; D may be TRBD1 (6 bases). CDR1 and CDR2 from the germline V gene are SEHNR and FQNEAQ (reference sequence). The V and J ends lost 6 bases and 4 bases respectively, with 12 bases between them. This CDR3 is built from 13 residues. CDR3 coding DNA: TGTGCCAGCAGTCTAGGACAGAGCTATGGCTACACCTTC. Protein product: CASSLGQSYGYTF.

Turning to this clone: Lacking the conserved final phenylalanine or tryptophan, this CDR3 likely reflects a read error. The chain recombines TRBV6-6 with TRBJ2-7; D remains unclear. V was clipped by 6 bases and J by 2 bases, with 14 bases between them. The CDR3 loop spans 14 amino acids. The V gene's germline CDR1 is MNHNY and CDR2 SVGAGI (reference sequence). The DNA for the CDR3 is TGTGCCAGCAGCCTGGACGGTGGAGCCTACGAGCAGTACCTC. Translation: CASSLDGGAYEQYL.

In this sample, this clone turned up a few times. The CDR3 nucleotides read TGCGCCAGTACGAGGGGGGCAAATGAGCAGTTCTTC. It encodes CASTRGANEQFF. The chain combines TRBV5-1 with TRBJ2-1; either TRBD1 or TRBD2 may fit D (6 bases each). The CDR3 contains 12 residues. The V end was cut by 8 bases, the J end by 7 bases, with 13 bases between. Germline CDR1 SGHRS, CDR2 YFSETQ.

In this sample, this clone turned up a few times. This chain links TRBV13 with TRBJ2-7; TRBD2 might be the D (5 bases). The CDR3 sequence is 13 residues long. V dropped 4 bases and J dropped 3 bases, with 10 bases sitting between them. From germline, CDR1 is PRHDT and CDR2 FYEKMQ (reference sequence). CDR3 in amino acids: CASSSSSGYEQYF. The CDR3, as DNA: TGTGCCAGCAGCTCCTCGAGCGGCTACGAGCAGTACTTC.

V is TRBV19 and J is TRBJ2-1; TRBD1 aligns across 9 bases. Per germline, CDR1 LNHDA and CDR2 SQIVND (reference sequence). The CDR3 is 15 residues long. V lost 1 base to trimming and J lost 9 bases; unmatched junction nucleotides: 7. Here the CDR3 reads CASSIVLTGGSEQFF. The CDR3 coding sequence is TGTGCCAGTAGTATAGTTCTCACAGGGGGCAGTGAGCAGTTCTTC. The full variable domain, with the rest looked up from reference TRBV19 and TRBJ2-1, is DGGITQSPKYLFRKEGQNVTLSCEQNLNHDAMYWYRQDPGQGLRLIYYSQIVNDFQKGDIAEGYSVSREKKESFPLTVTSAQKNPTAFYLCASSIVLTGGSEQFFGPGTRLTVL.

The genes are TRBV19 and TRBJ1-1, with D uncertain. V shed 5 bases and J shed 3 bases, with 10 bases lying between them. The CDR3 contains 13 residues. CDR1 is LNHDA and CDR2 is SQIVND in the germline V gene (reference sequence). In DNA form, the CDR3 reads TGTGCCAGTAGTGTCGTTTACGACACTGAAGCTTTCTTT. Protein: CASSVVYDTEAFF.

The chain uses TRBV9 and TRBJ2-7, with D perhaps being TRBD1 or TRBD2 (5 bases each). Germline assignment: CDR1 SGDLS and CDR2 YYNGEE. The CDR3 is 14 residues long. With 0 bases removed from V and 5 bases from J, the gap between germline ends came to 12 bases. In DNA, the CDR3 is TGTGCCAGCAGCGTAGCAGGGTCCGGGGACGAGCAGTACTTC. Protein sequence: CASSVAGSGDEQYF.

This chain joins TRBV13 and TRBJ2-2; D call uncertain. V was trimmed by 6 bases and J by 4 bases, leaving 6 bases between them. The CDR3 runs to 12 residues. CDR1 and CDR2 from the germline V gene are PRHDT and FYEKMQ (reference sequence). The CDR3 coding sequence is TGTGCCAGCAGTCAATCCACCGGGGAGCTGTTTTTT. It encodes CASSQSTGELFF.

V usage is TRBV5-6 and J usage is TRBJ2-1, with D hard to call. V lost 0 bases and J lost 1, with 5 bases in between. Looked up from germline, CDR1 is SGHDT and CDR2 is YYEEEE. The CDR3 sequence is 14 residues long. The chain's CDR3 is CASSLEGSYNEQFF. CDR3 DNA sequence: TGTGCCAGCAGCTTGGAAGGTTCCTACAATGAGCAGTTCTTC.

The chain recombines TRBV29-1 with TRBJ1-5; 8 bases map to TRBD1. CDR3 size: 13 residues. V was clipped by 4 bases and J by 6 bases; unmatched bases: 5. Germline V CDR1 and CDR2: SQVTM, ANQGSEA. For the CDR3, the DNA is TGCAGCGTTGGGCAGGGGGCCGGTCAGCCCCAGCATTTT. This codes for CSVGQGAGQPQHF.

V usage is TRBV13 and J usage is TRBJ1-2; 8 bases are shared with TRBD1. Germline V CDR1 and CDR2: PRHDT, FYEKMQ (reference sequence). V was pared by 5 bases and J by 2 bases, with 7 bases of the junction left unmatched. The CDR3 sequence is 15 residues long. In DNA, the CDR3 is TGTGCCAGCAGCCCGCCGACAGGGGAGAACTATGGCTACACCTTC. It is translated as CASSPPTGENYGYTF.

In its sample, this clone was seen a few times. The chain carries TRBV2 and TRBJ2-6; perhaps TRBD1 as D (6 bases). Germline values: CDR1 SNHLY, CDR2 FYNNEI. The CDR3 sequence is 14 residues long. With 9 bases removed from V and 0 bases from J, the gap between germline ends came to 9 bases. CDR3 DNA: TGTGCCAGGGACAGTTTCTCTGGGGCCAACGTCCTGACTTTC. Translating it yields CARDSFSGANVLTF. The whole variable domain, filled in from reference TRBV2 and TRBJ2-6, reads EPEVTQTPSHQVTQMGQEVILRCVPISNHLYFYWYRQILGQKVEFLVSFYNNEISEKSEIFDDQFSVERPDGSNFTLKIRSTKLEDSAMYFCARDSFSGANVLTFGAGSRLTVL.

The rearrangement uses TRBV6-5 and TRBJ2-5; D not certain. CDR3 length: 13 amino acids. Germline CDR1 reads MNHEY; CDR2 reads SVGAGI. Trimming stripped 9 bases from V and 0 bases from J, with 11 bases between. Here the CDR3 DNA reads TGTGCCAGTTGGAGCGAGTACCAAGAGACCCAGTACTTC. Translation gives CASWSEYQETQYF.